The clone carrying this T cell receptor (beta chain) has just a few counts. The CDR3 sequence is 15 residues long. Germline CDR1 SGHRS, CDR2 YFSETQ. V lost 4 bases and J lost 0; bases outside the gene matches: 4. MiXCR, applied by TCRdb to the 5' RACE reads, yields one record per CDR3 protein. The data contain 400,000 to 600,000 distinct CDR3 sequences, 20% to 25% of them seen just once; the ten biggest clones take up roughly 0.5%. This sample was included in a study of identical twins. These records were also assigned to another study, of yellow fever vaccine responses in identical twins.

The clonotype was recovered from a woman under 30 in good health. This sequence joins TRBV5-1 and TRBJ2-7; TRBD2 matches 10 bases. Sequenced input: CD4+ T cells sorted from blood. CDR3 protein: CASSTSGKASYEQYF. The CDR3, as DNA: TGCGCCAGCAGCACTAGCGGGAAAGCCTCCTACGAGCAGTACTTC. Variable domain in full (rest from reference TRBV5-1 and TRBJ2-7): KAGVTQTPRYLIKTRGQQVTLSCSPISGHRSVSWYQQTPGQGLQFLFEYFSETQRNKGNFPGRFSGRQFSNSRSEMNVSTLELGDSALYLCASSTSGKASYEQYFGPGTRLTVT.